The sequence of this T cell receptor (beta chain) was determined in a study of identical twins. The study, taken as a whole, reports: These conclusions were based on statistical analysis (cross-sectional, not following the same donors). Model-predicted out-of-frame TCR alpha sharing fell below observed values in monozygotic twins. Zero-insertion analyses might be partly confounded by invariant T cells like MAIT and iNKT.

This clonotype was seen repeatedly, ten times or more. Its target is not known. TCRdb ran MiXCR on the 5' RACE reads and lists one entry per CDR3 protein. The repertoire consists of fewer than 650,000 distinct CDR3 sequences, with approximately 9.6% occurring once and the leading ten covering 2.5% to 3.5%. V lost 6 bases and J 0 bases, leaving 14 bases between the germline ends. CDR3 length equals 16 residues. These data are also associated with another study on yellow fever vaccine responses in identical twins.

The TCR originated in a woman aged 18-29 years in good health. Sequences were obtained from PBMCs. The chain couples TRBV12-3 or TRBV12-4 to TRBJ2-2; D may correspond to TRBD1 or TRBD2 (5 bases each). CDR3: CASSRRDLSNTGELFF. The CDR3 DNA reads TGTGCCAGCAGCCGCAGGGACCTTTCGAACACCGGGGAGCTGTTTTTT.